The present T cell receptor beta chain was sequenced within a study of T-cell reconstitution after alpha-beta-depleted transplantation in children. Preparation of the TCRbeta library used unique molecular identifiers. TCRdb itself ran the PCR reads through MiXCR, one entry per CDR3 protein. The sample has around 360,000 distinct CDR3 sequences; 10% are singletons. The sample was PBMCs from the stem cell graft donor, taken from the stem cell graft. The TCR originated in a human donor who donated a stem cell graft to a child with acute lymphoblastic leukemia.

The CDR3 sequence is CASSLVTTSYEQYF. For the CDR3, the DNA is TGTGCCAGCAGTTTGGTGACCACCTCCTACGAGCAGTACTTC. The V gene is TRBV27, the J gene TRBJ2-7; no definite D call. Germline CDR1 reads MNHEY; CDR2 reads SMNVEV (reference sequence). The CDR3 runs to 14 residues. V was clipped by 3 bases and J by 0 bases, with 9 bases between them.